A selection of T cell receptor beta chains follows, all from one sample in a study of TIL therapy for anti-PD-1-resistant metastatic lung cancer. Libraries were prepared by immunoSEQ multiplex PCR; TCRdb keeps only in-frame clonotypes and omits some of them. The sample holds roughly 60,000 clones; around 87% are singletons and the top ten take 2.5% to 3%. The sample consisted of blood, taken at baseline. The source of these receptors is a person aged 25 to 80 with non-small cell lung cancer. Both conserved end residues are part of each CDR3. A D gene is named only where the DNA matches it firmly. Clone size appears in some rows only: once, few, many, or a class for an expanded clone.

D,size,V,J,DNA,CDR3
.,once,TRBV9,TRBJ2-7,TGTGCCAGCAGCGTAGGGGGAGGATCACTACGAGAGCAGTACTTC,CASSVGGGSLREQYF
TRBD1,.,TRBV3-1/TRBV3-2,TRBJ1-2,TGTGCCAGCAGCCAAGGGACAGGGGATATTTATGGCTACACCTTC,CASSQGTGDIYGYTF
.,.,TRBV19,TRBJ1-2,TGTGCCAGTAGTATGCGGGACCAATTGGCCTTGGGGTATGGCTACACCTTC,CASSMRDQLALGYGYTF
.,.,TRBV6-1,TRBJ2-7,TGTGCCAGCAGTGAAGTACAGTACTACGAGCAGTACTTC,CASSEVQYYEQYF
TRBD1,once,TRBV6-4,TRBJ1-1,TGTGCCAGCAGTGACTCGGGTCCCGGGACAGGGTACTCGACTGAAGCTTTCTTT,CASSDSGPGTGYSTEAFF
TRBD2,.,TRBV12-5,TRBJ2-7,TGTGCTAGTGGTTTGGGGACTAGCGGCCGATTCTCCTACGAGCAGTACTTC,CASGLGTSGRFSYEQYF
TRBD2,.,TRBV6-5,TRBJ2-7,TGTGCCACCAGCGGGATATCCTACGAGCAGTACTTC,CATSGISYEQYF
.,few,TRBV18,TRBJ1-3,TGTGCCAGCTCATCCTCAGCTGCCTCTGGAAACACCATATATTTT,CASSSSAASGNTIYF
TRBD1,.,TRBV19,TRBJ2-2,TGTGCCAGTAGTCCAAGGGACAGTTATTCCGGGGAGCTGTTTTTT,CASSPRDSYSGELFF
TRBD1,.,TRBV5-1,TRBJ2-7,TGCGCCAGCAGCTTCCAGGGGGACTCCTACGAGCAGTACTTC,CASSFQGDSYEQYF